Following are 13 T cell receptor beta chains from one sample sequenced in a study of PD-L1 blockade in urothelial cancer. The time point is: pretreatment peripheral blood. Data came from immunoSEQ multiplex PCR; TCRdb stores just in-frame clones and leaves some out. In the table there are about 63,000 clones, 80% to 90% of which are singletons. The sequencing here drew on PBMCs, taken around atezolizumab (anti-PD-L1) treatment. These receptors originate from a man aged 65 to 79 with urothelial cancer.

The CDR3 is CASSPQRGFGAFF. CDR3 coding DNA: TGTGCCAGCAGCCCTCAAAGGGGGTTTGGGGCTTTCTTT. The chain has TRBV11-3 and TRBJ1-1; TRBD1 might be the D (6 bases). Trimming left V 5 bases short and J 11 bases short, with 18 bases between. Per the germline V gene, CDR1 is SGHNT and CDR2 is YENEEA. The CDR3 extends over 13 amino acids.

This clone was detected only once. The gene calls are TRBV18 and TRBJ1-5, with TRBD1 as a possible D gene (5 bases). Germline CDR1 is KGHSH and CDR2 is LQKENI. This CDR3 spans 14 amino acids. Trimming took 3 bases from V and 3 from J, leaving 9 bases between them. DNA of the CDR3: TGTGCCAGCTCACCGGCACAGGACAATCAGCCCCAGCATTTT. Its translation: CASSPAQDNQPQHF.

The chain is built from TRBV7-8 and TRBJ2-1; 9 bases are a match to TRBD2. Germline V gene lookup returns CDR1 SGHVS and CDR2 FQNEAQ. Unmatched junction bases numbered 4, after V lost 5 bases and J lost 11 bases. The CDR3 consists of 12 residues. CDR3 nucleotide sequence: TGTGCCAGCAGCAAGACTAGCGGAAAGCAGTTCTTC. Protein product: CASSKTSGKQFF.

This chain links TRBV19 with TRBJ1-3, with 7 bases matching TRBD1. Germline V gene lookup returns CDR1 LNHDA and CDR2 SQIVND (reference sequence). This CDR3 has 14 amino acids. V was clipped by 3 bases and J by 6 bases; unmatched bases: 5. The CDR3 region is CASSMDRKENTIYF. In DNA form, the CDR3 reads TGTGCCAGTAGTATGGACAGGAAAGAAAACACCATATATTTT.

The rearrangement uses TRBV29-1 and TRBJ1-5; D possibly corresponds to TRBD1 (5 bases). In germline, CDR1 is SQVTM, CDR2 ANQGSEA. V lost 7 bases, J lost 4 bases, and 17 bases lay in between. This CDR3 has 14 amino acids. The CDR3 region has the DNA TGCAGCGCCTCTAACGGACAAGGAAATCAGCCCCAGCATTTT. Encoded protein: CSASNGQGNQPQHF.

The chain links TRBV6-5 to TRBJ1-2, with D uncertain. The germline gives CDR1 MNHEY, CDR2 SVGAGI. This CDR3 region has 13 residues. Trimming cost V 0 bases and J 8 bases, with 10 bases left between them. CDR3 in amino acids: CASSYSIGRGYTF. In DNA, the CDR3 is TGTGCCAGCAGTTACTCGATAGGGAGAGGCTACACCTTC.

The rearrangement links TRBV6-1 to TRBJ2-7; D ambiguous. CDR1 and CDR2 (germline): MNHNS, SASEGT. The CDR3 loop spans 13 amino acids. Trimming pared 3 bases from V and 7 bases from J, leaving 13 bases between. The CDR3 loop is CASSEMVLSEQYF. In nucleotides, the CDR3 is TGTGCCAGCAGTGAGATGGTTCTTAGTGAGCAGTACTTC.

The CDR3 DNA reads TGTGCCAGCAGTGACTCCGGAGCGAACACCGGGGAGCTGTTTTTT. As protein: CASSDSGANTGELFF. The V call is TRBV6-4, the J call TRBJ2-2; D is ambiguous. Germline loops: CDR1 MRHNA, CDR2 SNTAGT. The V end was cut by 0 bases, the J end by 0 bases, with 5 bases between. The CDR3 sequence is 15 residues long.

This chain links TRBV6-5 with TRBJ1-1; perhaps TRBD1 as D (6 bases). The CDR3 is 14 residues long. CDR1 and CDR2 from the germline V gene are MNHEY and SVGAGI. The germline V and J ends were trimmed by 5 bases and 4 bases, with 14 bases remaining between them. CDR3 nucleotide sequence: TGTGCCAGCAGTAAGACCCAGGGGAGCACTGAAGCTTTCTTT. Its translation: CASSKTQGSTEAFF.

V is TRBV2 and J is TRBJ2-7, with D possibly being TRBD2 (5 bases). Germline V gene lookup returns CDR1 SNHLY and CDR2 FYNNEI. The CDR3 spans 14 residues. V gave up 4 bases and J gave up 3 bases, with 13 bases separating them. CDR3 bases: TGTGCCAGCAGTGCAGAGCGGAAGAACTACGAGCAGTACTTC. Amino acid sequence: CASSAERKNYEQYF.

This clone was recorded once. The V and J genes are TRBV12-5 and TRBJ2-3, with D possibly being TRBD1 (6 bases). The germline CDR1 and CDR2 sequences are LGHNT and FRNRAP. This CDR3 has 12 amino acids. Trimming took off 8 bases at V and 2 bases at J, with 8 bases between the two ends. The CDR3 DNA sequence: TGTGCTAGTCACAGGGACACAGATACGCAGTATTTT. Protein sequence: CASHRDTDTQYF.

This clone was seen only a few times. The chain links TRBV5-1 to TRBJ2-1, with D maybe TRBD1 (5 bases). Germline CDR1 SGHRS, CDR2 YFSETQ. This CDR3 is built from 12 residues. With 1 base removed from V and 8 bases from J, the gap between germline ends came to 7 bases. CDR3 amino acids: CASSLTGDEQFF. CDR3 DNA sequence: TGCGCCAGCAGCTTGACAGGCGATGAGCAGTTCTTC.

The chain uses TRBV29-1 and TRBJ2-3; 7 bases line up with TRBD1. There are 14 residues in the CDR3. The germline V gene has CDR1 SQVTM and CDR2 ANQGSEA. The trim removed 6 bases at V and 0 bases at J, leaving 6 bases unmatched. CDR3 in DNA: TGCAGCGTCCGCAACAGGGGAAGCACAGATACGCAGTATTTT. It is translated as CSVRNRGSTDTQYF.